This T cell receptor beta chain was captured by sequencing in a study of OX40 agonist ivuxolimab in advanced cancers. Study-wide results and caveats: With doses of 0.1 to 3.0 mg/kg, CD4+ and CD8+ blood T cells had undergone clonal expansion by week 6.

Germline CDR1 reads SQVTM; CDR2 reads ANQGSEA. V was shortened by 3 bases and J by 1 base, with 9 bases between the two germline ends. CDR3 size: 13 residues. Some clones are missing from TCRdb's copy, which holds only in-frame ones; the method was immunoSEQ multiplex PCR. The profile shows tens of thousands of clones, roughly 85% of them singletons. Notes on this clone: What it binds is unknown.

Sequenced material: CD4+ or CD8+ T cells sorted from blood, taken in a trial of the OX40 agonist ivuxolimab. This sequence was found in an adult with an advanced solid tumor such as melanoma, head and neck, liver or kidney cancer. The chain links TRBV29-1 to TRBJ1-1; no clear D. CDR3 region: CSVDQGENTEAFF. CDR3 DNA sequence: TGCAGCGTTGACCAAGGAGAGAACACTGAAGCTTTCTTT.